This T cell receptor beta chain was retrieved from a study of cytomegalovirus exposure and HLA in healthy donors. Study-wide points: According to an earlier analysis, most TCR beta V segments yielded productive rearrangements about 87% or about 30% of the time.

A remark on this clone: Its antigen is still unknown.

It was with 60 Vbeta and 13 Jbeta primers that the PCR ran. Here immunoSEQ multiplex PCR was the method, and the copy in TCRdb shows in-frame clones only, minus some. The data contain roughly 200,000 clones, 75% to 85% of them singletons. Sequencing input: PBMCs. The TCR originated in a boy aged 10-17 years in good health and CMV-seronegative.

The CDR3, as DNA: TGCGCCAGCAGCCTCCCAAAACAGGTGAGCTCCTACGAGCAGTACTTC. Translation gives CASSLPKQVSSYEQYF. The chain is built from TRBV5-1 and TRBJ2-7; D may be TRBD1 (5 bases). V was trimmed by 4 bases and J by 0 bases, leaving 17 bases between them. The CDR3 covers 16 residues. Germline CDR1 is SGHRS and CDR2 is YFSETQ.